The sequence of this TCR beta chain was determined in a study of PD-1 blockade in classical Hodgkin lymphoma (dated by TCRdb to 2020 to 2021). A note on the overall study: Nivolumab dosing was 3 mg/kg intravenously every 2 weeks, continuing until either disease progression or unacceptable toxicity. A peripheral blood immune signature of response to PD-1 blockade in classical Hodgkin lymphoma was defined using TCR beta sequencing and CyTOF. The research as a whole found: Only a single clinical trial cohort was studied, and what caused the repertoire differences, possibly disease activity or prior therapy, remained undefined. Diversity was lower in patients who began nivolumab less than 1 year after ASCT, so these patients were left out of later analyses to avoid confounding by immune reconstitution. Trial patients with a complete response had baseline diversity similar to that of newly diagnosed patients, while partial responders and progressors had significantly lower diversity. By C4D1, a significant rise was seen in CD4+ TCR diversity but not in CD8+ TCR diversity (p=0.0027 vs p=0.16), and the rise was most apparent among complete responders (p=0.02). Baseline TCR diversity was reported to be lower in newly diagnosed patients than in healthy donors, and even lower in relapsed/refractory patients.

This clone is described as medium-sized (0.01 to 0.1%). Its antigen is currently not known. Base qualities were left out, and no much larger clone turns up one base away. The sample carries other DNA sequences with the same CDR3. Measured from the cysteine to the phenylalanine, the CDR3 is 14 residues long. Of the read, only the CDR3 DNA is kept; its 42 bases are in frame from base 1. V gives up 4 bases and J gives up 5 bases, and the segment between their germline ends measures 15 bases. Looking up the germline V gene yields CDR1 LGHNA and CDR2 YNFKEQ. The Qiagen DNeasy kit was used to extract genomic DNA both from unsorted PBMCs and from the negatively selected CD4+ and CD8+ fractions. TCR beta CDR3 regions were subjected to amplification by immunoSEQ multiplex PCR with primers that anneal to V and J segments. Amplification bias was minimized using a synthetic immune receptor repertoire, and residual bias was removed computationally after sequencing. Per the authors' processing: Repertoire diversity was quantified as the Shannon entropy index using custom Python scripts. Unsorted, CD4+ and CD8+ repertoires were analyzed separately, except for combined analyses in which CD4+ and CD8+ sequences were merged in silico. Clonal expansion was defined as a frequency increase of at least 2-fold after treatment compared with C1D1, and clones undetected at baseline were assigned a pseudocount of 0.5. Singleton clones were defined as clones with 0 or 1 copy at C1D1, and non-singleton clones were defined as clones with 2 or more copies. Clones expanded in unsorted samples were assigned a CD4+, CD8+ or unknown annotation through matching of protein sequences in sorted samples from the same patient. Wilcoxon tests on paired samples were used to test changes in diversity from C1D1 to C4D1. Drawn from immuneACCESS, this table holds only the in-frame rearrangements with V and J called that TCRdb kept. Clones are partly lost; checked studies trace under half to an unresolved V gene and leave the rest unexplained. Clonal size and the V and J genes are those of that table, whereas D and trimming came from the DNA. Here the sample has about 98,000 clones; roughly four fifths occur a single time. The top ten hold less than 20% of the sample.

The time point label, as the study defines it: cycle 2 day 1 (C2D1) of nivolumab. Every trial patient had relapsed after autologous stem cell transplantation, and cohorts A, B and C differed in prior brentuximab vedotin exposure. The trial cohort was composed of about 53 patients with relapsed/refractory classical Hodgkin lymphoma, for whom complete response, partial response or progressive disease was recorded as best overall response. In the multi-cohort phase II CheckMate 205 trial, trial patients received single-agent nivolumab. An independent review committee assessed best overall response by applying the 2007 International Working Group response criteria. PBMCs from the trial were collected at three points: immediately before nivolumab initiation (C1D1), and during therapy at cycle 2 day 1 and cycle 4 day 1. After peripheral blood was drawn into 8 mL Vacutainer Cell Preparation Tubes, PBMCs were isolated by centrifugation and then cryopreserved.

This specimen consisted of peripheral blood mononuclear cells (PBMCs), obtained before the second cycle of nivolumab. This TCR came from a human donor with classical Hodgkin lymphoma. The receptor chain draws on TRBV4-2 and TRBJ2-7; TRBD2 is perhaps the D gene, given 7 matching bases. For the CDR3, the sequence is CASSPTGGRDEQYF. The bases are TGTGCCAGCAGCCCGACAGGTGGGAGGGACGAGCAGTACTTC.